Presented here are 25 T cell receptor beta chains from one specimen sequenced in a study of blood T cells in healthy people across ages (dated by TCRdb to the mid-2010s). The library relied on 5' RACE. TCRdb shows the sequencer as Illumina HiSeq 2500. A second 7 to 11 cycle PCR used a sample-barcoded 5' primer and a J-beta primer mix. The public reads were reprocessed in TCRdb via fastp at Q25 and MiXCR, keeping in-frame beta chains. Every entry covers one CDR3 protein and lists the most common genes and DNA from its rows. The sample contains over 600,000 distinct CDR3 sequences, 56% of them found a single time. More than 25% of the sample comes from the top ten. Sequencing was performed on blood. These receptors originate from a man in his forties in good health.

The genes are TRBV4-3 and TRBJ2-5, with 13 bases aligning to TRBD2. Trimming at V came to 0 bases and at J to 2 bases, leaving 0 bases not matched to a gene. The CDR3 sequence is 16 residues long. The germline V gene encodes CDR1 LGHNA and CDR2 YSLEER. The CDR3 nucleotides are TGCGCCAGCAGCCAAGAACTAGCGGGAGGGCAAGAGACCCAGTACTTC. Translation: CASSQELAGGQETQYF.

The chain employs TRBV7-3 and TRBJ2-4, with D perhaps matching TRBD2 (6 bases). The J call is in doubt because the DNA end fits TRBJ2-7 better. Per the germline V gene, CDR1 is SGHTA and CDR2 is FQGTGA. There are 15 residues in the CDR3. CDR3 sequence: CASSTRVAAIYEQYF. The CDR3 region has the DNA TGTGCCAGCAGCACGAGAGTAGCGGCCATCTACGAGCAGTACTTC.

This rearrangement joins TRBV12-3 or TRBV12-4 to TRBJ2-1; 15 bases are shared with TRBD2. The CDR3 is made up of 16 amino acids. Trimming removed 4 bases from V and 8 bases from J; junction bases left unmatched: 6. In DNA, the CDR3 is TGTGCCAGCAGTTCATCCGGGACTAGCGGGGGGTATGAGCAGTTCTTC. As protein: CASSSSGTSGGYEQFF.

This clonotype was counted between two and nine times. The rearrangement links TRBV3-1 to TRBJ2-5; a possible D gene is TRBD2 (6 bases). Germline CDR1 reads LGHDT; CDR2 reads YNNKEL (reference sequence). The ends were cut back, 1 base at V and 2 bases at J, with 14 bases in the middle. The CDR3 runs 16 residues. The CDR3 DNA follows: TGTGCCAGCAGCCAAGCTGGCGGGGTAAAGCAAGAGACCCAGTACTTC. Encoded protein: CASSQAGGVKQETQYF.

This sequence joins TRBV25-1 and TRBJ1-1; 7 bases agree with TRBD1. In germline, CDR1 is MGHDK, CDR2 SYGVNS. After removal of 7 bases from V and 1 base from J, the junction contained 6 bases not matched to a gene. The CDR3 extends over 14 amino acids. The CDR3 loop is CASTRQGWNTEAFF. The CDR3 nucleotides are TGTGCCAGCACGAGACAGGGATGGAACACTGAAGCTTTCTTT.

This clonotype was seen just once. J is TRBJ2-1 and V is TRBV28; TRBD2 matches at 11 bases. The CDR3 runs to 15 residues. The junction had 11 bases not matched to a gene; V was cut back by 8 bases and J by 8 bases. In germline, CDR1 is MDHEN, CDR2 SYDVKM. CDR3 residues: CASDSGGATGHEQFF. As DNA, the CDR3 is TGTGCCAGCGATAGCGGGGGGGCAACGGGTCATGAGCAGTTCTTC.

In its sample, this clonotype was seen a few times. A junction end diverges from the germline sequence, so it may reflect a read error. The rearrangement links TRBV6-6 to TRBJ2-5; D is undetermined. CDR1 and CDR2 from the germline V gene are MNHNY and SVGAGI (reference sequence). The CDR3 length is 13 residues. CDR3 coding DNA: TGTGCCAGCAGTTACTCCGCGCAAGGGACCCAGTACTTC. This gives the protein CASSYSAQGTQYF.

In this sample, this clonotype turned up a few times. The V gene is TRBV20-1, the J gene TRBJ1-2; D remains unclear. V was clipped by 3 bases and J by 4 bases, with 6 bases between them. This CDR3 has 11 residues. In germline, CDR1 is DFQATT, CDR2 SNEGSKA (reference sequence). The DNA of the CDR3 is TGCAGTGCTAGTTGGGGCTATGGCTACACCTTC. Translated: CSASWGYGYTF.

The CDR3 region has the DNA TGCAGCGTTGAGACCATTAACACTGAAGCTTTCTTT. Translating it yields CSVETINTEAFF. The rearrangement links TRBV29-1 to TRBJ1-1; D ambiguous. This CDR3 contains 12 residues. The V gene's germline CDR1 is SQVTM and CDR2 ANQGSEA. Deletions cut 3 bases from V and 2 bases from J, with 7 bases between.

This clonotype was picked up a small number of times. The chain combines TRBV6-1 with TRBJ1-5; TRBD1 agrees at 7 bases. The germline V gene has CDR1 MNHNS and CDR2 SASEGT. The CDR3 runs 13 residues. J was trimmed by 6 bases and V by 1 base; bases with no gene match: 0. As DNA, the CDR3 is TGTGCCAGCAGTGAAGGACAGGGTCAGCCCCAGCATTTT. This gives the protein CASSEGQGQPQHF.

This chain uses TRBV28 with TRBJ1-2; weak D call: TRBD1 (6 bases). The CDR3 is 13 amino acids. Germline assignment: CDR1 MDHEN and CDR2 SYDVKM. V was cut by 7 bases and J by 7 bases, with 16 bases left in between. The CDR3 here is CASTRGGRSGYTF. The CDR3, as DNA: TGTGCCAGCACGAGGGGGGGGCGAAGTGGCTACACCTTC.

CDR3 nucleotide sequence: TGTGCCAGCAGTTACACAGGCTACACTGAAGCTTTCTTT. Protein: CASSYTGYTEAFF. J is TRBJ1-1 and V is TRBV6-5, with D perhaps matching TRBD1 (5 bases). Germline loops: CDR1 MNHEY, CDR2 SVGAGI. This CDR3 is 13 amino acids long. Trimming removed 2 bases from V and 3 bases from J, with 7 bases in between.

The rearrangement uses TRBV7-2 and TRBJ2-3; TRBD2 aligns across 7 bases. CDR3 length equals 17 residues. Unmatched junction bases numbered 15, after V lost 5 bases and J lost 4 bases. Germline loops: CDR1 SGHTA, CDR2 FQGNSA. In nucleotides, the CDR3 is TGTGCCAGCAGCCCAAGTTGGACTAGAGGGACCCCAGATACGCAGTATTTT. This sequence encodes CASSPSWTRGTPDTQYF.

CDR3 amino acids: CASIQFGNEQFF. In DNA form, the CDR3 reads TGTGCCAGCATCCAGTTTGGGAATGAGCAGTTCTTC. This chain links TRBV12-3 or TRBV12-4 with TRBJ2-1; D gene ambiguous. V was shortened by 7 bases and J by 7 bases, with 11 bases between the two germline ends. The CDR3 is 12 amino acids.

J is TRBJ2-5 and V is TRBV27; possibly TRBD2 for D (5 bases). V was trimmed by 5 bases and J by 5 bases, leaving 15 bases between them. Germline V gene sequence: CDR1 MNHEY, CDR2 SMNVEV (reference sequence). The CDR3 runs to 14 residues. CDR3 nucleotide sequence: TGTGCCAGCAGTCCCCACGGGGTGGCGGAGACCCAGTACTTC. The encoded protein is CASSPHGVAETQYF.

This clonotype appeared a few times. The gene calls are TRBV28 and TRBJ2-5; D is uncertain. With 7 bases removed from V and 3 bases from J, the gap between germline ends came to 6 bases. Germline loops: CDR1 MDHEN, CDR2 SYDVKM. This CDR3 contains 11 residues. The CDR3, as DNA: TGTGCCAGCAAGCTTGAAGAGACCCAGTACTTC. Its translation is CASKLEETQYF.

The V and J genes are TRBV7-2 and TRBJ1-5; the D is unclear. Trimming removed 1 base from V and 11 bases from J, with 12 bases in between. The CDR3 has 13 residues. CDR1 and CDR2 (germline): SGHTA, FQGNSA. The CDR3, as DNA: TGTGCCAGCAGCTTAGAGAGGGCGGAGGCCCAGCATTTT. Translation: CASSLERAEAQHF.

This clonotype showed up just a few times. This chain links TRBV6-2 or TRBV6-3 with TRBJ2-7, with D perhaps TRBD2 (5 bases). Trimming shortened V by 4 bases and J by 1 base, and 14 bases separated the two germline ends. CDR3 length: 15 residues. Germline V gene data show CDR1 as MNHEY and CDR2 as SVGEGT. CDR3 residues: CASSFTADSSYEQYF. The CDR3, as DNA: TGTGCCAGCAGTTTTACAGCGGACTCGTCCTACGAGCAGTACTTC.

This clonotype was seen once. The chain employs TRBV5-1 and TRBJ2-5, with 7 bases identical to TRBD1. The J segment lost 11 bases and the V segment lost 4 bases, leaving 17 bases of the junction unmatched. From germline, CDR1 is SGHRS and CDR2 YFSETQ. This CDR3 spans 15 amino acids. The CDR3 loop is CASSPGAGGTQEQYF. The CDR3 DNA sequence: TGCGCCAGCAGCCCCGGGGCAGGGGGAACGCAAGAGCAGTACTTC. The full variable domain, in which reference TRBV5-1 and TRBJ2-5 provide the parts outside the CDR3, is KAGVTQTPRYLIKTRGQQVTLSCSPISGHRSVSWYQQTPGQGLQFLFEYFSETQRNKGNFPGRFSGRQFSNSRSEMNVSTLELGDSALYLCASSPGAGGTQEQYFGPGTRLLVL.

This clonotype was seen ten or more times. The chain is built from TRBV3-1 and TRBJ2-7; 7 bases are shared with TRBD1. Germline trimming cut 6 bases from V and 6 bases from J; bases unmatched to any gene: 8. This CDR3 is 13 amino acids long. Germline V CDR1 and CDR2: LGHDT, YNNKEL (reference sequence). CDR3 DNA: TGTGCCAGCAGTGACGGACAGGCTCTCGAGCAGTACTTC. Translating it yields CASSDGQALEQYF.

This clonotype showed up just a few times. The V call is TRBV7-9, the J call TRBJ1-5; tentative D call: TRBD1 (5 bases). Germline V gene sequence: CDR1 SEHNR, CDR2 FQNEAQ (reference sequence). This CDR3 spans 14 amino acids. Trimming cost V 1 base and J 7 bases, with 11 bases left between them. This CDR3 is CASSLGGMDQPQHF. CDR3 nucleotides: TGTGCCAGCAGCTTAGGGGGGATGGACCAGCCCCAGCATTTT.

This chain uses TRBV2 with TRBJ2-5; D tentatively reads TRBD1 or TRBD2 (5 bases each). The germline V gene has CDR1 SNHLY and CDR2 FYNNEI. CDR3 length: 14 amino acids. With 1 base removed from V and 3 bases from J, the gap between germline ends came to 9 bases. DNA for the CDR3: TGTGCCAGCAGTGAAGGGGGGTTCGAAGAGACCCAGTACTTC. This sequence encodes CASSEGGFEETQYF.

In regard to this clonotype: Mismatch with germline at one junction end may stem from a read error. The chain carries TRBV7-7 and TRBJ2-5, with D perhaps given as TRBD1 or TRBD2 (7 bases each). Per germline, CDR1 SSHAT and CDR2 FNYEAQ (reference sequence). The length of the CDR3 is 17 residues. CDR3 region: CASSPWGGGLHQETQYF. As DNA, the CDR3 is TGTGCTAGCAGTCCGTGGGGAGGGGGCTTGCATCAAGAGACCCAGTACTTC.

The rearrangement links TRBV5-1 to TRBJ2-3; D is perhaps TRBD1 (6 bases). Between the trimmed V and J ends, which lost 4 bases and 0 bases, there was a span of 12 bases. This CDR3 contains 15 residues. Germline CDR1 and CDR2: SGHRS and YFSETQ. In DNA form, the CDR3 reads TGCGCCAGCAGCATGGACAGACCTAGCACAGATACGCAGTATTTT. The encoded protein is CASSMDRPSTDTQYF.

This clonotype has a handful of counts. This chain links TRBV5-1 with TRBJ2-7; 9 bases line up with TRBD1. This CDR3 comprises 15 residues. The ends lost 4 bases at V and 2 bases at J; junction bases unmatched: 7. Germline values: CDR1 SGHRS, CDR2 YFSETQ. In DNA form, the CDR3 reads TGCGCCAGCAGCCCGGGGACAGGGAGCACCTACGAGCAGTACTTC. Translation gives CASSPGTGSTYEQYF.